Described below is a single T cell receptor beta chain sequence and its context. Sequencing was performed with immunoSEQ multiplex PCR; in TCRdb, only in-frame clones are kept and a portion is missing. The sample contains about 94,000 clones, about 86% of which appear only once. Germline V gives CDR1 SGHKS, CDR2 YYEKEE (reference sequence). This CDR3 spans 15 amino acids. V was pared by 1 base and J by 7 bases, with 10 bases of the junction left unmatched. The data were taken from a study of blood T cell repertoires in COVID-19. The receptor comes from a man between 60 and 70 years old with acute or convalescent COVID-19. What was sequenced was peripheral blood. This chain links TRBV5-5 with TRBJ1-2, with 7 positions matching TRBD1. The CDR3 region is CASSLLVGGRGGYTF. CDR3 sequence (DNA): TGTGCCAGCAGCTTGTTAGTAGGGGGCCGGGGTGGCTACACCTTC.